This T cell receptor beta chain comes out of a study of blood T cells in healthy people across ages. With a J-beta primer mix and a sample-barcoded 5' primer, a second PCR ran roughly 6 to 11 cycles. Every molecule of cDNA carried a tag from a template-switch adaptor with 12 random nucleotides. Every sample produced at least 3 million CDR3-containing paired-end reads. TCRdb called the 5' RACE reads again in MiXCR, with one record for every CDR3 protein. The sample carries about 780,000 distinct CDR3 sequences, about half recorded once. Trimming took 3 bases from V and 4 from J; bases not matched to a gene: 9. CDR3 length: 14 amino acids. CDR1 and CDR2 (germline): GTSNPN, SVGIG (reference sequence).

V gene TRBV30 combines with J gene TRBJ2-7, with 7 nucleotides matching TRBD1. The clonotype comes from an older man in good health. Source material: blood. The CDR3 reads CAWRTRGTVYEQYF. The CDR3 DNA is TGTGCCTGGAGGACGAGAGGGACAGTGTACGAGCAGTACTTC.